This T cell receptor (beta chain) originates from a study of CD8 T cells in Susac syndrome. General study results and limits: CD8+ clones in Susac expanded most in TEMRA cells and active patients.

In the case of this clonotype: The target antigen is unknown.

The authors carried out high-throughput sequencing of TCR beta. They applied it to CD8+ and CD4+ T cells obtained from blood. TEMRA cells were FACS-enriched, unlike CD8+ and CD4+ T cells, which were negatively isolated. V was cut by 1 base and J by 4 bases, with 14 bases left in between. Germline-derived CDR1 and CDR2 are SGHRS and YFSETQ. This CDR3 contains 15 residues. A quantity of about 0.5 to 1 ug RNA underwent reverse transcription using random hexamers. One entry per CDR3 protein results from TCRdb running MiXCR on the immunoSEQ multiplex PCR reads. The sample has some 110,000 distinct CDR3 sequences, just under 95% seen once; the top ten hold around 0.27%.

The chain combines TRBV5-1 with TRBJ1-1; D perhaps matches TRBD1 (5 bases). Sequenced input: CD8+ T cells from PBMCs. This clonotype originated in a human donor with Susac syndrome. The CDR3 protein is CASSLLSGGSTEAFF. The CDR3 nucleotides read TGCGCCAGCAGCTTGCTCAGTGGGGGGAGCACTGAAGCTTTCTTT.